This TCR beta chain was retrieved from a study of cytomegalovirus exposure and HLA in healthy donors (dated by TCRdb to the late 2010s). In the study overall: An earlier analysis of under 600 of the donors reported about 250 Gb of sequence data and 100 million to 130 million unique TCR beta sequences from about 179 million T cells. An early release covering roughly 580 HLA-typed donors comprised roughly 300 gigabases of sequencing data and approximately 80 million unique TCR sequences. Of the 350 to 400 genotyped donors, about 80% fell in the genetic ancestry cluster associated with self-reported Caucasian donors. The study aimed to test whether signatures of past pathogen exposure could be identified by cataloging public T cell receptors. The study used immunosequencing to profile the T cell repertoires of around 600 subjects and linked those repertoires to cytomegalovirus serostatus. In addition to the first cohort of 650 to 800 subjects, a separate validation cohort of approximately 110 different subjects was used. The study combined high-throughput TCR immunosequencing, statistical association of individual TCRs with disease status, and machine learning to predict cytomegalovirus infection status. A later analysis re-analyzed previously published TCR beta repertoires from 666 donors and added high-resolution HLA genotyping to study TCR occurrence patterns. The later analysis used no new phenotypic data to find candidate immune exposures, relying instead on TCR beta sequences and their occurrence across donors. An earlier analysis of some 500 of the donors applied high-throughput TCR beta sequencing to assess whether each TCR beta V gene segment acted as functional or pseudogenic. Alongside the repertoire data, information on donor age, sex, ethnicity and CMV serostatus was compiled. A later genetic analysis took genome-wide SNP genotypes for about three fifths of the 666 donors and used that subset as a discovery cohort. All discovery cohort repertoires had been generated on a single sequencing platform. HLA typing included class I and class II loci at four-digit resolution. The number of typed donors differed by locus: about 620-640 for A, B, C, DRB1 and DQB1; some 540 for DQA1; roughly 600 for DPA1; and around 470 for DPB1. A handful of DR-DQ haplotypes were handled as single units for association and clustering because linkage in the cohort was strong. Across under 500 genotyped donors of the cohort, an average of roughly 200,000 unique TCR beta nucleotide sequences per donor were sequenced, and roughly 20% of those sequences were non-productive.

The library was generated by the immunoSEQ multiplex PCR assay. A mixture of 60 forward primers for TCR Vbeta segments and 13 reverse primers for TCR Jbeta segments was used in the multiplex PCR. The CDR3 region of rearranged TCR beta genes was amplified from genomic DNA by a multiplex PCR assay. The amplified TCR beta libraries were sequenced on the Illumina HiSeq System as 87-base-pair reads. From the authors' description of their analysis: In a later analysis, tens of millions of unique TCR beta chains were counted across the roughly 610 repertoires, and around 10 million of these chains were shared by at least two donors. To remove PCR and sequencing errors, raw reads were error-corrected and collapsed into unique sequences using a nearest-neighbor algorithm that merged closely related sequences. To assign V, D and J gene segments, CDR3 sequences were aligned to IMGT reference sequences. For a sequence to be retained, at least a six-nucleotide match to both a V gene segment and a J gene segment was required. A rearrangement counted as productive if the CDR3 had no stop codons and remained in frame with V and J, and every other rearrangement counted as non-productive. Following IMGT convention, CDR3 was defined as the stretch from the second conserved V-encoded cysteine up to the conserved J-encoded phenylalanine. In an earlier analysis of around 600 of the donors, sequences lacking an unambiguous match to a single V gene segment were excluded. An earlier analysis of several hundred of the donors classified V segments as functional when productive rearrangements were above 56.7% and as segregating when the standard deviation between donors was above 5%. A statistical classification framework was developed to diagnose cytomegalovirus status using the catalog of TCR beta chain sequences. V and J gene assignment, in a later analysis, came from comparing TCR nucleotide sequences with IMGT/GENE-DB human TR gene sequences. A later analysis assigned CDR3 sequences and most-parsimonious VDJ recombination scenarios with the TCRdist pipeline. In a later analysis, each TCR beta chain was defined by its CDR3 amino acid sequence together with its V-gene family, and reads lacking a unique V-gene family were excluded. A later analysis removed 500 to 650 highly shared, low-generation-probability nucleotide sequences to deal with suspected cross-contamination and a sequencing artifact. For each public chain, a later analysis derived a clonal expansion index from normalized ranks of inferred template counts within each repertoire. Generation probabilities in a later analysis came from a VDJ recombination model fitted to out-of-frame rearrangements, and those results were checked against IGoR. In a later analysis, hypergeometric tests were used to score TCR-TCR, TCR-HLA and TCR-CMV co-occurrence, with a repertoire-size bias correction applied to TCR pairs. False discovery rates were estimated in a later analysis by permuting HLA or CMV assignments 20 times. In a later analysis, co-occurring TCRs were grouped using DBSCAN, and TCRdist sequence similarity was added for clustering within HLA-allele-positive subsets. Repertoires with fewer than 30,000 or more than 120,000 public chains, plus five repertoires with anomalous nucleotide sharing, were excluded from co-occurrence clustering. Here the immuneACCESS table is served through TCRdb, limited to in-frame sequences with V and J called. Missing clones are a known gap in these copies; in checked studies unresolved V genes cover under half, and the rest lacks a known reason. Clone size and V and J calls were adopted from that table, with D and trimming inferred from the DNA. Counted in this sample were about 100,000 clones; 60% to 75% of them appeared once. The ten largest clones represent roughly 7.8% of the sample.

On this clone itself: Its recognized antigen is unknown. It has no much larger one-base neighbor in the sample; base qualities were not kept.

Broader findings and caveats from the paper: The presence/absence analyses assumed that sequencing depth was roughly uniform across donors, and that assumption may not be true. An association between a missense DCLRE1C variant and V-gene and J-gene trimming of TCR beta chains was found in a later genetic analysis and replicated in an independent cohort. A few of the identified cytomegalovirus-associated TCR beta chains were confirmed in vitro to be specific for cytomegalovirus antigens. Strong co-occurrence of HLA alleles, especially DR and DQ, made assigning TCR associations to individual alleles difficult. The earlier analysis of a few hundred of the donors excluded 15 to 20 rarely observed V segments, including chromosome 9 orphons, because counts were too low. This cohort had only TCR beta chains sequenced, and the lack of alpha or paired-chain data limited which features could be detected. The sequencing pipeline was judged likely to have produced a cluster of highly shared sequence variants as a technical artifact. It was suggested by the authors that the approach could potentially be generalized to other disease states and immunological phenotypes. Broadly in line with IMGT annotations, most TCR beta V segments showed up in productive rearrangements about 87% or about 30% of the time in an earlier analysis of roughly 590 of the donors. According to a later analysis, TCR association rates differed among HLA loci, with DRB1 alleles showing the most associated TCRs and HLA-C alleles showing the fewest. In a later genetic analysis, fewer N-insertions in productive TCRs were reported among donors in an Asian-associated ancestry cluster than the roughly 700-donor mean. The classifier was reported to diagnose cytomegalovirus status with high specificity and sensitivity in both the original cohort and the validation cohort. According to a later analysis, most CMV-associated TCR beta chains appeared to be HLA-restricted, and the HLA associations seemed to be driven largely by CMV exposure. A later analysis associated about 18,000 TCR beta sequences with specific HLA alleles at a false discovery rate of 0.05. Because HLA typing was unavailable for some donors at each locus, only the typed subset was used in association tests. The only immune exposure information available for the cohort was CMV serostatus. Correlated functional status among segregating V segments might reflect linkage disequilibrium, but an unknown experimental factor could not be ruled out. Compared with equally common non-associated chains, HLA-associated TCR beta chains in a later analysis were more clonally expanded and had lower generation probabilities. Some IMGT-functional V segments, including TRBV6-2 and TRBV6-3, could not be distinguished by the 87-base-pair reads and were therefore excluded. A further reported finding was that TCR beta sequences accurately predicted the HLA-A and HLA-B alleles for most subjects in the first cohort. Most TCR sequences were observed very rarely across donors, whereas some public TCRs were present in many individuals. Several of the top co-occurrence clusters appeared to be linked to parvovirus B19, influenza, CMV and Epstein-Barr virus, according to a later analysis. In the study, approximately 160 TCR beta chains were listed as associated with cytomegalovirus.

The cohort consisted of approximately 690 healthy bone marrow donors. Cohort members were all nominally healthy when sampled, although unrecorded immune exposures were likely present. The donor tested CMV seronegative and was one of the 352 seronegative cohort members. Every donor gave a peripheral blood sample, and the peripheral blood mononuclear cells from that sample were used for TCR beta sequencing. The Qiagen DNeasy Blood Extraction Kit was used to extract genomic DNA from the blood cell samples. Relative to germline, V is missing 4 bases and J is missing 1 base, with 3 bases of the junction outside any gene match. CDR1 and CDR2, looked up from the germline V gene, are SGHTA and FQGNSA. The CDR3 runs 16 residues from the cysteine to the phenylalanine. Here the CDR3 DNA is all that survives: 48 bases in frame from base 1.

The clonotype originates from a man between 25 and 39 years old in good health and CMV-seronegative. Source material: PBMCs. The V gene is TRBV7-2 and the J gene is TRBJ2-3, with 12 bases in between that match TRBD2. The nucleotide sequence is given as TGTGCCAGCAGCTCCCGGACTAGCGGGGGCACAGATACGCAGTATTTT. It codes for CASSSRTSGGTDTQYF.